This T cell receptor (beta chain) was recovered during a study of T cells in localized non-small cell lung cancer. The CDR3 is 12 amino acids. Deletions cut 5 bases from V and 1 base from J, with 7 bases between. Germline CDR1 is GTSNPN and CDR2 is SVGIG (reference sequence). Turning to this clone: Its antigen is unknown.

Study-level points and caveats: Sequencing involved a lone tumor region, leaving heterogeneity possible.

Measured with immunoSEQ multiplex PCR; TCRdb has only the in-frame clones, and not every one. The data show around 10,000 clones, with around 30% seen just once and about 5% held by the top ten. The sequences come from lung tumor tissue, collected before any cancer treatment. The clonotype comes from a man aged 40 to 69 with stage I lung adenocarcinoma. V usage is TRBV30 and J usage is TRBJ2-3, with D perhaps matching TRBD2 (5 bases). CDR3 protein: CAWEGGTDTQYF. CDR3 DNA: TGTGCCTGGGAGGGCGGCACAGATACGCAGTATTTT.